The TCR beta chain described here comes from a study of cytomegalovirus exposure and HLA in healthy donors. Study results and limitations: Cytomegalovirus status was reportedly diagnosed by the classifier with high specificity and sensitivity.

As for this clone: The target antigen is unknown.

CDR3 length equals 16 residues. V lost 4 bases, J lost 3 bases, and 11 bases stayed unmatched. Per the germline V gene, CDR1 is LNHDA and CDR2 is SQIVND (reference sequence). The PCR used 60 Vbeta and 13 Jbeta primers. The data were produced by immunoSEQ multiplex PCR, yet TCRdb's version contains in-frame clones alone and is incomplete. This table has roughly 120,000 clones, 80% appearing once. The specimen was PBMCs. The TCR originated in a male donor in good health and CMV-seronegative. V and J are TRBV19 and TRBJ1-1; TRBD1 matches 7 bases. The CDR3 sequence is CASSTPSTGTYTEAFF. In nucleotides, the CDR3 is TGTGCCAGTAGTACGCCGTCGACAGGGACGTACACTGAAGCTTTCTTT.